Below, 13 T cell receptor beta chains from the same sample are listed, as sequenced in a study of blood T cell repertoires in COVID-19. Produced via immunoSEQ multiplex PCR; TCRdb's table is partial and in-frame only. The sample carries some 200,000 clones, around 80% recorded once. What was sequenced was peripheral blood. The receptors stem from a woman in her 70s with acute or convalescent COVID-19.

This chain's CDR3 is CASSILGATYEQYF. The DNA of the CDR3 is TGTGCCAGTAGTATTTTAGGGGCTACCTACGAGCAGTACTTC. V gene TRBV19 combines with J gene TRBJ2-7; a weak D match, TRBD1 (5 bases). This CDR3 contains 14 residues. Trimming took off 3 bases at V and 2 bases at J, with 11 bases between the two ends. The germline gives CDR1 LNHDA, CDR2 SQIVND (reference sequence).

This chain links TRBV28 with TRBJ1-1; 8 bases fit TRBD1. CDR3 size: 14 residues. Germline CDR1 is MDHEN and CDR2 is SYDVKM. V lost 10 bases to trimming and J lost 1 base; unmatched junction nucleotides: 8. This CDR3 is CATVRQGTNTEAFF. In DNA form, the CDR3 reads TGTGCCACCGTTCGACAGGGGACGAACACTGAAGCTTTCTTT.

The gene calls are TRBV5-1 and TRBJ2-2; possible D gene TRBD1, 6 bases. From germline, CDR1 is SGHRS and CDR2 YFSETQ. V lost 4 bases to trimming and J lost 0 bases, with 7 bases between them. This CDR3 has 14 residues. For the CDR3, the DNA is TGCGCCAGCAGCAGGACAGCGAACACCGGGGAGCTGTTTTTT. Its protein product is CASSRTANTGELFF.

The V call is TRBV5-1, the J call TRBJ2-7, with 9 bases aligning to TRBD2. The CDR3 sequence is 16 residues long. Trimming at V came to 4 bases and at J to 3 bases, leaving 11 bases not matched to a gene. Germline values: CDR1 SGHRS, CDR2 YFSETQ. The CDR3 protein is CASSPSGTSQYYEQYF. The CDR3 DNA sequence: TGCGCCAGCAGCCCCTCCGGGACTAGCCAATACTACGAGCAGTACTTC.

The gene calls are TRBV11-2 and TRBJ1-1, with D possibly TRBD1 on 6 matching bases. CDR1 and CDR2 (germline): SGHAT, FQNNGV. The CDR3 consists of 17 residues. Trimming pared 6 bases from V and 7 bases from J, leaving 27 bases between. CDR3 bases: TGTGCCAGCAGTCGCCCAATACAGGGTATTTACACTGGTGAAGCTTTCTTT. Protein: CASSRPIQGIYTGEAFF.

V gene TRBV15 combines with J gene TRBJ2-1; TRBD2 matches 8 bases. Germline CDR1 reads LNHNV; CDR2 reads YYDKDF (reference sequence). The CDR3 loop spans 15 amino acids. Trimming removed 3 bases from V and 2 bases from J; junction bases left unmatched: 3. The DNA for the CDR3 is TGTGCCACCAGCAGGGGTAGCGGGGCCTACAATGAGCAGTTCTTC. Amino acids: CATSRGSGAYNEQFF.

The V and J genes are TRBV2 and TRBJ1-4; the D gene is possibly TRBD1 (5 bases). CDR1 is SNHLY, CDR2 FYNNEI, per germline. The V end was cut by 4 bases, the J end by 12 bases, with 12 bases between. The CDR3 is 12 residues long. CDR3 residues: CASSVAGGELFF. CDR3 sequence (DNA): TGTGCCAGCAGTGTTGCGGGGGGGGAACTGTTTTTT.

The rearrangement joins TRBV10-3 to TRBJ1-5; TRBD1 matches at 7 bases. Unmatched junction bases numbered 4, after V lost 2 bases and J lost 6 bases. This CDR3 is built from 14 residues. Germline CDR1 is ENHRY and CDR2 is SYGVKD. The DNA of the CDR3 is TGTGCCATCAGTGAGGACAGGGACCGTCAGCCCCAGCATTTT. Its translation: CAISEDRDRQPQHF.

As to this clone: This sample includes further DNA sequences coding for the same CDR3. The chain combines TRBV19 with TRBJ1-3; 12 bases fit TRBD1. J was trimmed by 7 bases and V by 6 bases; bases with no gene match: 1. The CDR3 spans 13 residues. The germline V gene encodes CDR1 LNHDA and CDR2 SQIVND (reference sequence). The CDR3 sequence: CASSGTGGNTIYF. Written as DNA, the CDR3 is TGTGCCAGTAGCGGGACAGGGGGCAACACCATATATTTT.

This clone was seen a handful of times. CDR3 protein: CASSSTGVTEAFF. The CDR3 nucleotides are TGTGCCAGCAGTTCAACAGGGGTAACTGAAGCTTTCTTT. The genes are TRBV6-5 and TRBJ1-1; the match to TRBD1 covers 7 bases. The CDR3 has 13 amino acids. J was trimmed by 5 bases and V by 4 bases; bases with no gene match: 4. Germline assignment: CDR1 MNHEY and CDR2 SVGAGI.

The genes are TRBV5-1 and TRBJ1-2; 8 bases line up with TRBD1. After removal of 4 bases from V and 4 bases from J, the junction contained 15 bases not matched to a gene. From germline, CDR1 is SGHRS and CDR2 YFSETQ. This CDR3 has 17 amino acids. The CDR3 protein is CASSHRDRPIGGYGYTF. The CDR3 DNA reads as TGCGCCAGCAGCCACCGGGACAGGCCAATAGGAGGCTATGGCTACACCTTC. The entire variable domain, with the rest obtained from reference TRBV5-1 and TRBJ1-2, is as follows: KAGVTQTPRYLIKTRGQQVTLSCSPISGHRSVSWYQQTPGQGLQFLFEYFSETQRNKGNFPGRFSGRQFSNSRSEMNVSTLELGDSALYLCASSHRDRPIGGYGYTFGSGTRLTVV.

As to this clone: The same CDR3 arises from other DNA sequences in this sample as well. V usage is TRBV6-6 and J usage is TRBJ2-7, with D perhaps TRBD2 (6 bases). Germline CDR1 reads MNHNY; CDR2 reads SVGAGI (reference sequence). Deletions cut 2 bases from V and 2 bases from J, with 7 bases between. There are 13 residues in the CDR3. The CDR3 protein is CASSYGTPYEQYF. The CDR3 coding sequence is TGTGCCAGCAGTTACGGGACTCCCTACGAGCAGTACTTC.

This rearrangement joins TRBV24-1 to TRBJ1-6; 10 positions agree with TRBD1. This CDR3 is 18 amino acids long. CDR1 is KGHDR and CDR2 is SFDVKD in the germline V gene. Trimming at V came to 9 bases and at J to 2 bases, leaving 12 bases not matched to a gene. The CDR3 DNA reads as TGTGCCACCGACATACTCCGGGACAGGGGAGCCTATAATTCACCCCTCCACTTT. Translating it yields CATDILRDRGAYNSPLHF.